This entry describes one T cell receptor (beta chain). The sample is drawn from a study of blood T cell repertoires in COVID-19. The wider study: The United States, Italy and Spain provided the acute and convalescent COVID-19 samples.

Profiling relied on immunoSEQ multiplex PCR, and the TCRdb table lists in-frame clones only, not all of them. The sample has around 230,000 clones, approximately 90% seen once. Germline loops: CDR1 SGHRS, CDR2 YFSETQ. The CDR3 runs to 14 residues. Trimming left V 3 bases short and J 2 bases short, with 11 bases between. Sequencing input: peripheral blood. V gene TRBV5-1 combines with J gene TRBJ1-1; D might be TRBD1 (5 bases). This TCR was recovered from a man aged 35 to 55 with acute or convalescent COVID-19. CDR3 nucleotide sequence: TGCGCCAGCAGCTACTCAGGACAAAACACTGAAGCTTTCTTT. The encoded protein is CASSYSGQNTEAFF.